This T cell receptor beta chain was recorded in a study of blood T cell repertoires in COVID-19. Turning to the study itself: COVID-19 samples from acute and convalescent phases originated in the United States, Italy and Spain.

This clone was found a few times. Authors' processing steps: Amplification of reference gene primers was used by the study to estimate nucleated cell counts. The protocol was immunoSEQ multiplex PCR, while the TCRdb copy is restricted to in-frame clones and leaves out a portion. That table furnishes V, J and clone size, whereas the DNA furnished D and trimming. The sample carries approximately 92,000 clones, 70% to 85% recorded once. The CDR3 contains 15 residues. V lost 4 bases and J lost 5; bases outside the gene matches: 9. The germline gives CDR1 LGHNA, CDR2 YSLEER. Sequencing input: peripheral blood. The chain couples TRBV4-3 to TRBJ1-2; 8 bases are a match to TRBD1. The sequence was collected from a woman aged 55-75 years in a cohort sampled during active or convalescent COVID-19. CDR3 nucleotide sequence: TGCGCCAGCAGCCGAGCAGGCAGGGGGCAATATGGCTACACCTTC. Translating gives CASSRAGRGQYGYTF.